One sample yielded the 15 T cell receptor beta chains listed below, sequenced in a study of T cell repertoires in cytomegalovirus infection. Each CDR3 protein is one row after TCRdb ran MiXCR on the reads. The table shows 200,000 to 250,000 distinct CDR3 sequences, with about 20% occurring only once. Sequenced input: CD8+ T cells from PBMCs. The receptors were sampled from a human donor in good health (CMV status not recorded). Some clones in this sample may be carry-over from other donors' samples.

This clonotype was detected many times. The chain employs TRBV30 and TRBJ1-1, with D perhaps matching TRBD1 (5 bases). CDR1 is GTSNPN, CDR2 SVGIG, per germline (reference sequence). V gave up 4 bases and J gave up 2 bases, with 20 bases separating them. The CDR3 covers 16 residues. CDR3 amino acids: CAWTAGTLALNTEAFF. The CDR3 DNA is TGTGCCTGGACCGCCGGGACCTTGGCTCTCAACACTGAAGCTTTCTTT. The variable domain in full, completed from reference TRBV30 and TRBJ1-1, reads SQTIHQWPATLVQPVGSPLSLECTVEGTSNPNLYWYRQAAGRGLQLLFYSVGIGQISSEVPQNLSASRPQDRQFILSSKKLLLSDSGFYLCAWTAGTLALNTEAFFGQGTRLTVV.

This clonotype was observed at least ten times. The CDR3 nucleotides are TGTGCCAGCAGCTTAGCAGCGCGGGGGGCGTCCACAGATACGCAGTATTTT. Translation gives CASSLAARGASTDTQYF. This chain joins TRBV7-2 and TRBJ2-3; TRBD2 matches 8 bases. Per germline, CDR1 SGHTA and CDR2 FQGNSA. The trim removed 0 bases at V and 2 bases at J, leaving 7 bases unmatched. The CDR3 is 17 residues long. The complete variable domain, with remaining parts taken from reference TRBV7-2 and TRBJ2-3, reads GAGVSQSPSNKVTEKGKDVELRCDPISGHTALYWYRQSLGQGLEFLIYFQGNSAPDKSGLPSDRFSAERTGGSVSTLTIQRTQQEDSAVYLCASSLAARGASTDTQYFGPGTRLTVL.

This rearrangement joins TRBV12-3 or TRBV12-4 to TRBJ1-2, with 8 bases lining up with TRBD1. This CDR3 is 14 amino acids long. V shed 6 bases and J 8 bases; nucleotides not matched to a gene: 11. The CDR3 DNA reads TGTGCCAGCAGCCCGACAGGGGCAGGGAGAGGCTACACCTTC. Translating gives CASSPTGAGRGYTF.

In its sample, this clonotype was seen many times. The chain uses TRBV7-2 and TRBJ2-1; tentatively, D is TRBD2 (6 bases). The CDR3 is 13 residues long. Per the germline V gene, CDR1 is SGHTA and CDR2 is FQGNSA. Trimming took off 4 bases at V and 9 bases at J, with 13 bases between the two ends. This chain's CDR3 is CASSYDLGLEQFF. As DNA, the CDR3 is TGTGCCAGCAGCTACGACTTGGGACTTGAGCAGTTCTTC.

The chain recombines TRBV28 with TRBJ2-7, with D perhaps TRBD1 (6 bases). Germline V gene lookup returns CDR1 MDHEN and CDR2 SYDVKM. This CDR3 is built from 14 residues. With 2 bases removed from V and 5 bases from J, the gap between germline ends came to 13 bases. CDR3 loop: CASSLEQGIDEQYF. The DNA for the CDR3 is TGTGCCAGCAGTTTAGAGCAGGGGATCGACGAGCAGTACTTC.

This clonotype was seen a few times. The chain joins TRBV12-3 or TRBV12-4 to TRBJ1-2; a weak D match, TRBD1 (6 bases). The length of the CDR3 is 13 residues. V lost 6 bases, J lost 7 bases, and 15 bases lay in between. The CDR3 coding sequence is TGTGCCAGCAGCGTAGGGGGGACGGCTGGCTACACCTTC. It yields the protein CASSVGGTAGYTF.

In DNA form, the CDR3 reads TGCGCCAGCGGACTAGCGGGGGGTACCGGGGAGCTGTTTTTT. Protein: CASGLAGGTGELFF. The chain carries TRBV4-1 and TRBJ2-2; TRBD2 matches at 14 bases. The CDR3 length is 14 residues. Trimming removed 8 bases from V and 5 bases from J; junction bases left unmatched: 1. Germline V gives CDR1 MGHRA, CDR2 YSYEKL.

The chain is built from TRBV4-1 and TRBJ2-2; D not certain. CDR3 length: 13 residues. Trimming cost V 3 bases and J 6 bases, with 8 bases left between them. The germline V gene encodes CDR1 MGHRA and CDR2 YSYEKL. The CDR3 coding sequence is TGCGCCAGCAGCCAGGCAGCTCCCGGGGAGCTGTTTTTT. Protein sequence: CASSQAAPGELFF.

This clonotype was observed a handful of times. The chain employs TRBV20-1 and TRBJ2-2; D is unresolved. Trimming removed 6 bases at V and 1 base at J, with 9 bases between. The CDR3 loop spans 13 amino acids. Germline values: CDR1 DFQATT, CDR2 SNEGSKA (reference sequence). The chain's CDR3 is CSAMDGNTGELFF. The CDR3 bases are TGCAGTGCAATGGACGGGAACACCGGGGAGCTGTTTTTT.

The chain has TRBV25-1 and TRBJ1-2; no clear D. With 2 bases removed from V and 1 base from J, the gap between germline ends came to 8 bases. This CDR3 comprises 14 residues. The germline V gene encodes CDR1 MGHDK and CDR2 SYGVNS. CDR3 residues: CASSEDGSNYGYTF. In DNA form, the CDR3 reads TGTGCCAGCAGTGAAGACGGGAGTAACTATGGCTACACCTTC.

The V gene is TRBV2, the J gene TRBJ1-1, with D maybe TRBD1 (5 bases). Trimming cost V 7 bases and J 4 bases, with 16 bases left between them. The CDR3 spans 14 residues. Germline V gene sequence: CDR1 SNHLY, CDR2 FYNNEI. The CDR3: CASTLTEGRTEAFF. CDR3 nucleotides: TGTGCCAGCACTTTGACAGAGGGTCGCACTGAAGCTTTCTTT.

This clonotype was counted a few times. The V and J genes are TRBV12-3 or TRBV12-4 and TRBJ2-3; 10 positions match TRBD1. J gave up 4 bases and V 5 bases, and 6 bases lay outside the gene matches. This CDR3 contains 15 residues. The CDR3 nucleotides read TGTGCCAGCAGTGCACTCGGGACAGGGGCAGATACGCAGTATTTT. Translation: CASSALGTGADTQYF.

This chain joins TRBV20-1 and TRBJ2-7; D unclear. The CDR3 runs to 12 residues. The ends were cut back, 3 bases at V and 3 bases at J, with 9 bases in the middle. The germline CDR1 and CDR2 sequences are DFQATT and SNEGSKA (reference sequence). This CDR3 is CSARSDGYEQYF. The DNA of the CDR3 is TGCAGTGCTAGGTCCGATGGCTACGAGCAGTACTTC.

A remark on this clonotype: This could be a read error, since a much larger clone is one nucleotide away. V is TRBV7-6 and J is TRBJ1-1, with no clear D. The CDR3 totals 11 residues. Germline V CDR1 and CDR2: SGHVS, FNYEAQ. The V end was cut by 6 bases, the J end by 2 bases, with 4 bases between. CDR3 coding DNA: TGTGCCAGCAGGAGTAACACTGAAGCTTTCTTT. Translation: CASRSNTEAFF.

The J gene is TRBJ2-3, the V gene TRBV20-1, with a possible D match to TRBD2 (7 bases). V lost 5 bases to trimming and J lost 0 bases, with 12 bases between them. The germline V gene encodes CDR1 DFQATT and CDR2 SNEGSKA (reference sequence). The CDR3 is made up of 14 amino acids. CDR3 nucleotide sequence: TGCAGTGCTCTAGGGGGGGAGAGCACAGATACGCAGTATTTT. Translation: CSALGGESTDTQYF.